The 19 T cell receptor beta chains below come from one sample, sequenced in a study of human T cells and chemical hapten exposure. MiXCR, run by TCRdb on the RACE reads, gives a single entry per CDR3 protein. The data contain a few hundred thousand distinct CDR3 sequences, about 9% of them singletons. Time point reported: pre-sensitization, week 0. Indicated treatment: therapeutic diphenylcyclopropenone sensitization with weekly scalp DPC. The input for sequencing was whole blood, taken in connection with sensitization to the hapten diphenylcyclopropenone (DPC). The source of these receptors is a woman aged 40-49 years with alopecia areata. Some clones in this sample may be carry-over from other donors' samples.

This sequence joins TRBV28 and TRBJ2-1, with 12 bases identical to TRBD1. This CDR3 is built from 15 residues. V gave up 7 bases and J gave up 6 bases; unmatched junction bases: 7. CDR1 MDHEN and CDR2 SYDVKM come from the germline V gene. The CDR3 region has the DNA TGTGCCAGCAATCCATCGGGACAGGGGGCCAATGAGCAGTTCTTC. Its protein product is CASNPSGQGANEQFF.

The chain links TRBV20-1 to TRBJ2-7; no clear D. V lost 0 bases and J lost 6, with 18 bases in between. The germline gives CDR1 DFQATT, CDR2 SNEGSKA (reference sequence). The CDR3 contains 15 residues. CDR3: CSARDAHALVGEQYF. CDR3 bases: TGCAGTGCTAGAGATGCGCACGCGCTAGTTGGCGAGCAGTACTTC.

This clonotype was observed many times. The chain employs TRBV28 and TRBJ2-1, with 7 bases that match TRBD2. CDR1 is MDHEN and CDR2 is SYDVKM in the germline V gene. Trimming took 7 bases from V and 7 from J; bases not matched to a gene: 16. The CDR3 runs to 16 residues. The chain's CDR3 is CASTFVGRRGVNEQFF. For the CDR3, the DNA is TGTGCCAGCACCTTTGTCGGGAGGAGAGGGGTAAATGAGCAGTTCTTC.

This clonotype was seen more than once but under ten times. V is TRBV6-5 and J is TRBJ2-5; 11 nucleotides align to TRBD2. Losses at the gene ends were 2 bases for V and 0 bases for J; bases not matched to a gene: 8. From germline, CDR1 is MNHEY and CDR2 SVGAGI. The CDR3 contains 18 residues. The CDR3 spells CASSYAGTSGIHQETQYF. The CDR3 DNA reads as TGTGCCAGCAGTTACGCCGGGACTAGCGGAATACACCAAGAGACCCAGTACTTC.

This clonotype has only a few counts. The chain links TRBV25-1 to TRBJ1-2; D gene uncertain. Germline values: CDR1 MGHDK, CDR2 SYGVNS. With 5 bases removed from V and 3 bases from J, the gap between germline ends came to 10 bases. The CDR3 has 13 residues. The CDR3 here is CASSIAWDYGYTF. Here the CDR3 DNA reads TGTGCCAGCAGTATTGCTTGGGACTATGGCTACACCTTC.

This clonotype came up a few times. The chain uses TRBV4-2 and TRBJ2-7, with D tentatively TRBD1 (5 bases). V was cut by 0 bases and J by 9 bases, with 21 bases left in between. The CDR3 runs to 16 residues. The germline CDR1 and CDR2 sequences are LGHNA and YNFKEQ. Here the CDR3 reads CASSQDPRQRGAAQYF. CDR3 nucleotides: TGTGCCAGCAGCCAAGACCCGAGACAGCGTGGGGCTGCGCAGTACTTC.

This clonotype came up many times. The V and J genes are TRBV2 and TRBJ2-7; TRBD1 matches 9 bases. The CDR3 covers 13 residues. Germline CDR1 SNHLY, CDR2 FYNNEI. Trimming removed 7 bases from V and 4 bases from J; junction bases left unmatched: 5. This CDR3 reads CASTRDREYEQYF. DNA for the CDR3: TGTGCCAGCACACGGGACAGGGAATACGAGCAGTACTTC.

The chain joins TRBV20-1 to TRBJ1-5, with D hard to call. CDR3 length equals 15 residues. Trimming shortened V by 6 bases and J by 0 bases, and 15 bases separated the two germline ends. Germline-derived CDR1 and CDR2 are DFQATT and SNEGSKA (reference sequence). DNA for the CDR3: TGCAGTGCGAAGGTCGGGCCGTTTAGCAATCAGCCCCAGCATTTT. Amino acids: CSAKVGPFSNQPQHF.

The chain links TRBV9 to TRBJ2-1; a possible D gene is TRBD2 (6 bases). V lost 0 bases and J 9 bases, leaving 10 bases between the germline ends. CDR3 length: 13 amino acids. In germline, CDR1 is SGDLS, CDR2 YYNGEE. In nucleotides, the CDR3 is TGTGCCAGCAGCGTAGATGTAGCGGCTGAGCAGTTCTTC. Amino acids: CASSVDVAAEQFF.

This clonotype occurred a few times. The chain links TRBV27 to TRBJ2-2; D might be TRBD2 (8 bases). Germline assignment: CDR1 MNHEY and CDR2 SMNVEV (reference sequence). This CDR3 has 17 amino acids. V gave up 4 bases and J gave up 4 bases, with 19 bases separating them. The DNA of the CDR3 is TGTGCCAGCAGTTCCCAGGGGGTAGCGGGGCTCACCGGGGAGCTGTTTTTT. Amino acids: CASSSQGVAGLTGELFF.

This rearrangement joins TRBV6-5 to TRBJ2-5, with D hard to call. V lost 5 bases and J lost 2, with 12 bases in between. The length of the CDR3 is 14 residues. Germline lookup yields CDR1 MNHEY and CDR2 SVGAGI. CDR3 protein: CASSAQATQETQYF. The DNA for the CDR3 is TGTGCCAGCAGTGCCCAAGCTACGCAAGAGACCCAGTACTTC.

This clonotype was seen a handful of times. The chain uses TRBV6-5 and TRBJ2-3; TRBD2 agrees at 9 bases. V lost 2 bases and J lost 3; bases outside the gene matches: 3. Germline V gene lookup returns CDR1 MNHEY and CDR2 SVGAGI. The CDR3 sequence is 15 residues long. The CDR3 protein is CASSYAGGATDTQYF. The CDR3 DNA sequence: TGTGCCAGCAGTTACGCGGGAGGGGCGACAGATACGCAGTATTTT.

The chain combines TRBV20-1 with TRBJ2-1; possible D gene TRBD1, 6 bases. Trimming took off 0 bases at V and 8 bases at J, with 14 bases between the two ends. This CDR3 has 14 amino acids. The germline gives CDR1 DFQATT, CDR2 SNEGSKA (reference sequence). The chain's CDR3 is CSARDQGLTDEQFF. In DNA, the CDR3 is TGCAGTGCTAGAGATCAGGGGCTGACTGATGAGCAGTTCTTC.

This clonotype was found many times. Written as DNA, the CDR3 is TGTGCCAGCAGTCCCACTAGCGGGAGTAGTGAGCAGTTCTTC. This encodes CASSPTSGSSEQFF. The rearrangement links TRBV28 to TRBJ2-1; 11 bases match TRBD2. Losses at the gene ends were 5 bases for V and 9 bases for J; bases not matched to a gene: 6. CDR1 and CDR2 from the germline V gene are MDHEN and SYDVKM. CDR3 size: 14 residues. The full variable domain, completed using reference TRBV28 and TRBJ2-1, is DVKVTQSSRYLVKRTGEKVFLECVQDMDHENMFWYRQDPGLGLRLIYFSYDVKMKEKGDIPEGYSVSREKKERFSLILESASTNQTSMYLCASSPTSGSSEQFFGPGTRLTVL.

This clonotype has a count of ten or more. The V call is TRBV12-3 or TRBV12-4, the J call TRBJ2-5; 7 bases line up with TRBD2. V lost 5 bases to trimming and J lost 2 bases; unmatched junction nucleotides: 5. The length of the CDR3 is 14 residues. CDR3 in DNA: TGTGCCAGCAGTCTACTAGCGTCTCAAGAGACCCAGTACTTC. Translating gives CASSLLASQETQYF.

This clonotype came up a few times. This chain connects TRBV29-1 to TRBJ1-4; unclear D gene. Germline V gene lookup returns CDR1 SQVTM and CDR2 ANQGSEA. V lost 7 bases, J lost 0 bases, and 9 bases lay in between. The CDR3 covers 13 residues. CDR3 residues: CSAQIATNEKLFF. The CDR3 nucleotides are TGCAGCGCCCAAATAGCAACTAATGAAAAACTGTTTTTT.

This clonotype occurred a few times. The rearrangement joins TRBV7-2 to TRBJ1-4; 7 bases agree with TRBD1. The trim removed 6 bases at V and 7 bases at J, leaving 8 bases unmatched. CDR3 length: 14 amino acids. From germline, CDR1 is SGHTA and CDR2 FQGNSA. CDR3 sequence: CASRSTGSGEKLFF. CDR3 coding DNA: TGTGCCAGCAGGTCGACAGGGTCAGGTGAAAAACTGTTTTTT. The variable domain in full, completed from reference TRBV7-2 and TRBJ1-4, reads GAGVSQSPSNKVTEKGKDVELRCDPISGHTALYWYRQSLGQGLEFLIYFQGNSAPDKSGLPSDRFSAERTGGSVSTLTIQRTQQEDSAVYLCASRSTGSGEKLFFGSGTQLSVL.

The V and J genes are TRBV2 and TRBJ2-6; TRBD2 is a possible D gene (5 bases). The V and J ends lost 6 bases and 6 bases respectively, with 9 bases between them. This CDR3 is built from 13 residues. Germline lookup yields CDR1 SNHLY and CDR2 FYNNEI. The CDR3 DNA reads TGTGCCAGCAGGAGGGTAGTGGCCAACGTCCTGACTTTC. It codes for CASRRVVANVLTF.

The chain joins TRBV10-2 to TRBJ1-2, with D unresolved. V was pared by 5 bases and J by 5 bases, with 12 bases between. Per the germline V gene, CDR1 is WSHSY and CDR2 is SAAADI. This CDR3 spans 13 amino acids. The CDR3 DNA sequence: TGCGCCAGCAGTCAACAGAGTTTATATGGCTACACCTTC. Residues: CASSQQSLYGYTF.